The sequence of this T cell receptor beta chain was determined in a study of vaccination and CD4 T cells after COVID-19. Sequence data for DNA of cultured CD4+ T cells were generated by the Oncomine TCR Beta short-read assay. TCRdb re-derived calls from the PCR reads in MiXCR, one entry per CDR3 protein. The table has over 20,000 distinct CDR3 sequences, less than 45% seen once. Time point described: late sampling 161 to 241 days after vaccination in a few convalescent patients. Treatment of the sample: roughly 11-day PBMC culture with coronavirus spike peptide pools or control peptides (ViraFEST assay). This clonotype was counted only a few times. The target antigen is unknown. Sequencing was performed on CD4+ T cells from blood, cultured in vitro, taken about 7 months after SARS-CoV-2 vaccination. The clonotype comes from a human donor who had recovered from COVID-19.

CDR3 amino acids: CASSADFLNTEAFF. The CDR3 bases are TGTGCCAGTTCTGCGGACTTCTTGAACACTGAAGCTTTCTTT. This chain uses TRBV5-4 with TRBJ1-1; no firm D call. The length of the CDR3 is 14 residues. The germline V gene has CDR1 SGHNT and CDR2 YYREEE (reference sequence). V lost 8 bases and J lost 0, with 14 bases in between.